Each of the 23 T cell receptor beta chains below was sequenced from the same sample in a study of T cell responses to AZD1222 COVID-19 vaccine. Data came from immunoSEQ multiplex PCR; TCRdb stores just in-frame clones and leaves some out. The sample has 130,000 to 150,000 clones, 75% to 95% seen once. This specimen was peripheral blood, taken on day 0 of MenACWY control vaccination. The source of these receptors is an adult in good health.

The chain joins TRBV27 to TRBJ2-1; 10 bases are shared with TRBD1. After removal of 5 bases from V and 8 bases from J, the junction contained 15 bases not matched to a gene. Per germline, CDR1 MNHEY and CDR2 SMNVEV (reference sequence). The CDR3 extends over 17 amino acids. CDR3: CASSIPLPGQGIDEQFF. DNA for the CDR3: TGTGCCAGCAGTATTCCGCTTCCGGGACAGGGGATCGATGAGCAGTTCTTC.

The chain is built from TRBV4-1 and TRBJ1-5, with D unresolved. The CDR3 sequence is 15 residues long. CDR1 is MGHRA, CDR2 YSYEKL, per germline. V dropped 0 bases and J dropped 4 bases, with 10 bases sitting between them. The CDR3: CASSQESRPNQPQHF. The CDR3 nucleotides read TGCGCCAGCAGCCAAGAGTCCAGGCCGAATCAGCCCCAGCATTTT.

V and J are TRBV15 and TRBJ2-7, with D perhaps being TRBD1 or TRBD2 (6 bases each). The V gene's germline CDR1 is LNHNV and CDR2 YYDKDF (reference sequence). V was cut by 0 bases and J by 2 bases, with 8 bases left in between. The CDR3 loop spans 14 amino acids. The CDR3 bases are TGTGCCACCAGCAGAGATCGGGGGCCCTACGAGCAGTACTTC. This translates into CATSRDRGPYEQYF.

This rearrangement joins TRBV24-1 to TRBJ1-5; no reliable D call. The CDR3 runs 12 residues. Deletions cut 7 bases from V and 11 bases from J, with 14 bases between. Germline CDR1 and CDR2: KGHDR and SFDVKD. CDR3 sequence (DNA): TGTGCCACCAGAGACCCACTTGGAGCCCAGCATTTT. It yields the protein CATRDPLGAQHF.

The J gene is TRBJ1-3, the V gene TRBV9; 8 bases map to TRBD1. The CDR3 is 15 residues long. CDR1 is SGDLS, CDR2 YYNGEE, per germline. With V trimmed by 2 bases and J by 2 bases, 3 bases remained unmatched. The CDR3 nucleotides read TGTGCCAGCAGCGTCGACAGGGGAGCTGGAAACACCATATATTTT. This codes for CASSVDRGAGNTIYF.

The rearrangement links TRBV2 to TRBJ1-5; D unclear. Per the germline V gene, CDR1 is SNHLY and CDR2 is FYNNEI. V was pared by 5 bases and J by 3 bases, with 14 bases between. There are 15 residues in the CDR3. Here the CDR3 reads CASSPWIDFNQPQHF. The CDR3 DNA follows: TGTGCCAGCAGTCCTTGGATCGACTTCAATCAGCCCCAGCATTTT.

CDR3 DNA sequence: TGTGCCAGCAGTTCCGGACAACCTGGAAACACCATATATTTT. Encoded protein: CASSSGQPGNTIYF. This sequence joins TRBV3-1 (or the pseudogene TRBV3-2) and TRBJ1-3, with a tentative D call TRBD1 (5 bases). CDR1 and CDR2 (germline): LGHDT, YNNKEL (reference sequence). This CDR3 contains 14 residues. V dropped 6 bases and J dropped 2 bases, with 11 bases sitting between them.

A single count supports this clone. V is TRBV6-5 and J is TRBJ1-2; 7 bases match TRBD1. CDR3 length equals 14 residues. Germline trimming cut 6 bases from V and 2 bases from J; bases unmatched to any gene: 6. Germline assignment: CDR1 MNHEY and CDR2 SVGAGI. The CDR3 is CASRGDSLNYGYTF. The CDR3, as DNA: TGTGCCAGCAGAGGGGACAGCCTCAACTATGGCTACACCTTC.

This chain links TRBV3-1 (or the pseudogene TRBV3-2) with TRBJ1-5, with no clear D. The CDR3 spans 14 residues. CDR1 and CDR2 from the germline V gene are LGHDT and YNNKEL (reference sequence). Trimming left V 3 bases short and J 3 bases short, with 9 bases between. The CDR3 bases are TGTGCCAGCAGCCACCACGATTCCAATCAGCCCCAGCATTTT. This codes for CASSHHDSNQPQHF.

The J gene is TRBJ1-2, the V gene TRBV5-1; 9 bases fit TRBD1. The germline gives CDR1 SGHRS, CDR2 YFSETQ. V dropped 4 bases and J dropped 3; count of bases not matched to a gene: 4. This CDR3 spans 14 amino acids. The CDR3 DNA reads TGCGCCAGCAGCCTGGACAGGGGAGACTATGGCTACACCTTC. This translates into CASSLDRGDYGYTF. Using reference TRBV5-1 and TRBJ1-2 for the parts outside the CDR3, the full variable domain is KAGVTQTPRYLIKTRGQQVTLSCSPISGHRSVSWYQQTPGQGLQFLFEYFSETQRNKGNFPGRFSGRQFSNSRSEMNVSTLELGDSALYLCASSLDRGDYGYTFGSGTRLTVV.

The V call is TRBV2, the J call TRBJ1-2; D is possibly TRBD1 (6 bases). Germline lookup yields CDR1 SNHLY and CDR2 FYNNEI. Trimming shortened V by 6 bases and J by 1 base, and 27 bases separated the two germline ends. This CDR3 contains 19 residues. The CDR3 nucleotides read TGTGCCAGCAGGGAGTGGACACACGCCTCACGAGGGGGTAACTATGGCTACACCTTC. Translating gives CASREWTHASRGGNYGYTF.

The V and J genes are TRBV12-3 or TRBV12-4 and TRBJ1-6, with no clear D. Deletions cut 5 bases from V and 11 bases from J, with 10 bases between. This CDR3 contains 12 residues. CDR3 amino acids: CASSLTGAPLHF. CDR3 DNA sequence: TGTGCCAGCAGTCTGACCGGGGCACCCCTCCACTTT.

This clone has just a few counts. The chain couples TRBV28 to TRBJ1-2, with D possibly TRBD1 on 5 matching bases. In germline, CDR1 is MDHEN, CDR2 SYDVKM. The V gene lost 5 bases and the J gene lost 4 bases, with 20 bases spanning the gap. This CDR3 is built from 16 residues. The CDR3 nucleotides read TGTGCCAGCAGTGTCCTTTGGAACCCAGGGAGCTATGGCTACACCTTC. Its translation: CASSVLWNPGSYGYTF.

This chain uses TRBV27 with TRBJ2-3; D might be TRBD2 (6 bases). CDR3 size: 14 residues. The ends were cut back, 3 bases at V and 6 bases at J, with 13 bases in the middle. Germline CDR1 and CDR2: MNHEY and SMNVEV (reference sequence). This CDR3 reads CASSFRTNEDTQYF. The CDR3 DNA reads as TGTGCCAGCAGTTTTAGGACTAACGAGGATACGCAGTATTTT.

This chain links TRBV27 with TRBJ2-5; 7 positions match TRBD1. J was trimmed by 4 bases and V by 4 bases; bases with no gene match: 3. Germline assignment: CDR1 MNHEY and CDR2 SMNVEV (reference sequence). This CDR3 is built from 13 residues. CDR3 loop: CASSWDSGETQYF. The CDR3 coding sequence is TGTGCCAGCAGTTGGGACAGCGGAGAGACCCAGTACTTC.

For the CDR3, the DNA is TGTGCCAGCACCGAGGGGGTCTACGAGCAGTACTTC. Protein: CASTEGVYEQYF. The rearrangement links TRBV28 to TRBJ2-7, with a tentative D call TRBD1 (6 bases). Trimming removed 7 bases at V and 3 bases at J, with 10 bases between. The CDR3 is 12 residues long. Germline V gene sequence: CDR1 MDHEN, CDR2 SYDVKM.

V gene TRBV6-1 combines with J gene TRBJ1-6; D unclear. The CDR3 runs to 14 residues. CDR1 MNHNS and CDR2 SASEGT come from the germline V gene. The V end lost 2 bases, the J end lost 13 bases, and 15 bases lay between the germline ends. The CDR3 region has the DNA TGTGCCAGCAGTGAATGGTGGCCCAATGGGCCCCTCCACTTT. Amino acids: CASSEWWPNGPLHF.

V and J are TRBV5-1 and TRBJ2-5, with 7 bases fitting TRBD2. Germline values: CDR1 SGHRS, CDR2 YFSETQ. With V trimmed by 0 bases and J by 2 bases, 1 base remained unmatched. This CDR3 is built from 14 residues. The CDR3 DNA reads as TGCGCCAGCAGCTTGGTGGGGGGGCAAGAGACCCAGTACTTC. The encoded protein is CASSLVGGQETQYF. The full variable domain, with the rest looked up from reference TRBV5-1 and TRBJ2-5, is KAGVTQTPRYLIKTRGQQVTLSCSPISGHRSVSWYQQTPGQGLQFLFEYFSETQRNKGNFPGRFSGRQFSNSRSEMNVSTLELGDSALYLCASSLVGGQETQYFGPGTRLLVL.

The chain combines TRBV9 with TRBJ2-2; 7 bases agree with TRBD2. The CDR3 runs to 16 residues. Germline loops: CDR1 SGDLS, CDR2 YYNGEE. V lost 0 bases to trimming and J lost 0 bases; unmatched junction nucleotides: 2. The chain's CDR3 is CASSVEAGTNTGELFF. CDR3 coding DNA: TGTGCCAGCAGCGTAGAAGCGGGAACGAACACCGGGGAGCTGTTTTTT.

V and J are TRBV10-3 and TRBJ2-3; 7 bases line up with TRBD1. V trimming: 7 bases; J trimming: 1 base; junction bases outside the gene matches: 11. This CDR3 has 16 amino acids. The germline V gene encodes CDR1 ENHRY and CDR2 SYGVKD. CDR3 protein: CAITRGQGRGTDTQYF. CDR3 nucleotides: TGTGCCATCACTAGGGGGCAGGGGCGGGGCACAGATACGCAGTATTTT.

J is TRBJ2-1 and V is TRBV5-1; TRBD2 is a possible D gene (6 bases). The CDR3 is 13 residues long. In germline, CDR1 is SGHRS, CDR2 YFSETQ. V lost 3 bases and J 6 bases, leaving 10 bases between the germline ends. DNA for the CDR3: TGCGCCAGCAGCTGGACTACGGGCAATGAGCAGTTCTTC. It codes for CASSWTTGNEQFF.

The chain uses TRBV24-1 and TRBJ1-3; possibly TRBD1 for D (6 bases). The CDR3 runs 14 residues. The germline CDR1 and CDR2 sequences are KGHDR and SFDVKD. The V end lost 12 bases, the J end lost 0 bases, and 14 bases lay between the germline ends. The CDR3 DNA follows: TGTGCCTCAGGGGACACCCACTCTGGAAACACCATATATTTT. Amino acids: CASGDTHSGNTIYF.

This clone is labeled as medium-sized. This chain connects TRBV19 to TRBJ2-5; possible D gene TRBD2, 6 bases. This CDR3 is 14 amino acids long. V was cut by 3 bases and J by 5 bases, with 13 bases left in between. Germline assignment: CDR1 LNHDA and CDR2 SQIVND (reference sequence). CDR3 nucleotides: TGTGCCAGTAGTATCCGGGAGATTAAGGAGACCCAGTACTTC. Its protein product is CASSIREIKETQYF.